This TCR beta chain was retrieved from a study of cytomegalovirus exposure and HLA in healthy donors. About the study: Roughly 77 million unique TCRs from HLA-typed donors made up an early data release. Out of 398 genotyped donors, less than 85% belonged to the Caucasian-associated ancestry cluster.

The PCR made use of 60 Vbeta and 13 Jbeta primers. Method: immunoSEQ multiplex PCR; TCRdb's copy keeps in-frame clones and lacks some. The sample includes 81,000 or so clones, 70% to 85% of them seen just once. Input material: PBMCs. The TCR comes from a man aged 45-65 years in good health and CMV-seropositive.

CDR3 bases: TGTGCCAGCAGCCAAGACCCGGGACAGGCAACCGGGGAGCTGTTTTTT. This codes for CASSQDPGQATGELFF. The rearrangement uses TRBV5-4 and TRBJ2-2, with 8 nucleotides matching TRBD1. There are 16 residues in the CDR3. With 4 bases clipped from V and 5 bases from J, the junction kept 10 bases outside the gene matches. Germline CDR1 SGHNT, CDR2 YYREEE (reference sequence).